The 15 T cell receptor beta chains below all came from one sample that was sequenced in a study of cytomegalovirus exposure and HLA in healthy donors. PCR employed 60 Vbeta and 13 Jbeta primers. Sequencing used immunoSEQ multiplex PCR; TCRdb keeps in-frame clones, though not all of them. The sample shows about 110,000 clones, roughly four fifths of them seen only once. Sequencing input: PBMCs. Source of these receptors: a woman aged 25 to 45 in good health and CMV-seronegative.

The J gene is TRBJ1-1, the V gene TRBV29-1; maybe TRBD1 (6 bases). Trimming took 7 bases from V and 4 from J, leaving 19 bases between them. The CDR3 consists of 14 residues. From germline, CDR1 is SQVTM and CDR2 ANQGSEA. In nucleotides, the CDR3 is TGCAGCGGGATCGGGGGGGCGGATGTCACTGAAGCTTTCTTT. It translates to CSGIGGADVTEAFF.

The chain couples TRBV7-7 to TRBJ2-7; a weak D match, TRBD1 (5 bases). The germline CDR1 and CDR2 sequences are SSHAT and FNYEAQ (reference sequence). The CDR3 has 13 residues. V was shortened by 4 bases and J by 1 base, with 8 bases between the two germline ends. Here the CDR3 reads CASSSQGSYEQYF. Here the CDR3 DNA reads TGTGCCAGCAGCTCCCAGGGTTCCTACGAGCAGTACTTC. Complete variable domain (other parts from reference TRBV7-7 and TRBJ2-7): GAGVSQSPRYKVTKRGQDVTLRCDPISSHATLYWYQQALGQGPEFLTYFNYEAQPDKSGLPSDRFSAERPEGSISTLTIQRTEQRDSAMYRCASSSQGSYEQYFGPGTRLTVT.

The rearrangement joins TRBV9 to TRBJ2-1; D might be TRBD1 (5 bases). Germline V lookup: CDR1 SGDLS, CDR2 YYNGEE. The ends were cut back, 1 base at V and 6 bases at J, with 14 bases in the middle. The CDR3 extends over 15 amino acids. The CDR3 is CASSVRQGLGNEQFF. The CDR3 nucleotides are TGTGCCAGCAGCGTAAGGCAGGGTCTTGGCAATGAGCAGTTCTTC.

The V and J genes are TRBV7-2 and TRBJ2-5; no clear D. Between the trimmed V and J ends, which lost 2 bases and 0 bases, there was a span of 4 bases. Looked up from germline, CDR1 is SGHTA and CDR2 is FQGNSA. The CDR3 covers 13 residues. CDR3 nucleotides: TGTGCCAGCAGCTTACCTTACCAAGAGACCCAGTACTTC. It encodes CASSLPYQETQYF. Together with reference TRBV7-2 and TRBJ2-5, the CDR3 gives the full variable domain: GAGVSQSPSNKVTEKGKDVELRCDPISGHTALYWYRQSLGQGLEFLIYFQGNSAPDKSGLPSDRFSAERTGGSVSTLTIQRTQQEDSAVYLCASSLPYQETQYFGPGTRLLVL.

V gene TRBV29-1 combines with J gene TRBJ2-2, with TRBD1 matching over 7 bases. The CDR3 length is 13 residues. Looked up from germline, CDR1 is SQVTM and CDR2 is ANQGSEA. Trimming took 4 bases from V and 4 from J; bases not matched to a gene: 3. The CDR3 coding sequence is TGCAGCGTTGTAGGGGGCGGCACCGGGGAGCTGTTTTTT. Protein: CSVVGGGTGELFF.

The chain couples TRBV30 to TRBJ2-6; D not resolved. CDR1 GTSNPN and CDR2 SVGIG come from the germline V gene (reference sequence). This CDR3 has 13 amino acids. V was cut by 3 bases and J by 0 bases, with 3 bases left in between. This CDR3 reads CAWRYSGANVLTF. DNA of the CDR3: TGTGCCTGGAGGTACTCTGGGGCCAACGTCCTGACTTTC.

The chain carries TRBV28 and TRBJ2-2; no clear D. CDR1 and CDR2 from the germline V gene are MDHEN and SYDVKM. The V gene lost 5 bases and the J gene lost 3 bases, with 7 bases spanning the gap. The CDR3 is 13 residues long. CDR3 in amino acids: CASSPSDTGELFF. The CDR3 DNA is TGTGCCAGCAGTCCCTCGGACACCGGGGAGCTGTTTTTT.

This chain joins TRBV5-1 and TRBJ2-3; TRBD2 aligns across 10 bases. J was trimmed by 6 bases and V by 0 bases; bases with no gene match: 4. Germline CDR1 is SGHRS and CDR2 is YFSETQ. CDR3 length: 15 residues. The CDR3 DNA is TGCGCCAGCAGCTTGGGGACTAGCGGCCGTGATACGCAGTATTTT. It codes for CASSLGTSGRDTQYF. Full variable domain (remainder filled in from reference TRBV5-1 and TRBJ2-3): KAGVTQTPRYLIKTRGQQVTLSCSPISGHRSVSWYQQTPGQGLQFLFEYFSETQRNKGNFPGRFSGRQFSNSRSEMNVSTLELGDSALYLCASSLGTSGRDTQYFGPGTRLTVL.

This clone showed up just a few times. The chain is built from TRBV7-9 and TRBJ2-1; 10 nucleotides line up with TRBD2. CDR1 and CDR2 from the germline V gene are SEHNR and FQNEAQ (reference sequence). Losses at the gene ends were 5 bases for V and 4 bases for J; bases not matched to a gene: 8. The CDR3 spans 16 residues. The chain's CDR3 is CASSTTLAGRYNEQFF. The CDR3 DNA reads as TGTGCCAGCAGCACCACACTAGCGGGGCGATACAATGAGCAGTTCTTC. The full variable domain, with the rest looked up from reference TRBV7-9 and TRBJ2-1, is DTGVSQNPRHKITKRGQNVTFRCDPISEHNRLYWYRQTLGQGPEFLTYFQNEAQLEKSRLLSDRFSAERPKGSFSTLEIQRTEQGDSAMYLCASSTTLAGRYNEQFFGPGTRLTVL.

The CDR3: CASSLQGNYGYTF. DNA for the CDR3: TGCGCCAGCAGCCTCCAGGGGAACTATGGCTACACCTTC. This chain uses TRBV4-3 with TRBJ1-2, with D perhaps TRBD1 (6 bases). V dropped 4 bases and J dropped 2 bases, with 8 bases sitting between them. Looked up from germline, CDR1 is LGHNA and CDR2 is YSLEER. This CDR3 region has 13 residues.

V usage is TRBV6-5 and J usage is TRBJ2-1; 13 nucleotides align to TRBD2. Germline-derived CDR1 and CDR2 are MNHEY and SVGAGI. The CDR3 is 15 amino acids. The J segment lost 4 bases and the V segment lost 6 bases, leaving 3 bases of the junction unmatched. CDR3 loop: CASSRTSGGYNEQFF. DNA for the CDR3: TGTGCCAGCAGCCGGACTAGCGGGGGATACAATGAGCAGTTCTTC.

This clone was observed once. This sequence joins TRBV9 and TRBJ2-2; D not resolved. The length of the CDR3 is 15 residues. V was pared by 0 bases and J by 3 bases, with 9 bases between. Germline V gives CDR1 SGDLS, CDR2 YYNGEE. CDR3: CASSVAATHTGELFF. The CDR3 DNA reads as TGTGCCAGCAGCGTAGCCGCGACACACACCGGGGAGCTGTTTTTT.

The chain recombines TRBV28 with TRBJ1-1, with TRBD1 as a possible D gene (6 bases). The length of the CDR3 is 14 residues. Germline assignment: CDR1 MDHEN and CDR2 SYDVKM. V was trimmed by 6 bases and J by 4 bases, leaving 15 bases between them. The CDR3 sequence: CASSPQGPGTEAFF. The CDR3 DNA sequence: TGTGCCAGCAGCCCACAGGGTCCCGGCACTGAAGCTTTCTTT.

The J gene is TRBJ2-7, the V gene TRBV9, with TRBD2 as a possible D gene (6 bases). In germline, CDR1 is SGDLS, CDR2 YYNGEE. This CDR3 is 14 amino acids long. Trimming removed 4 bases at V and 0 bases at J, with 11 bases between. In DNA, the CDR3 is TGTGCCAGCAGCCGCGCGGGAAGCTCCTACGAGCAGTACTTC. Protein product: CASSRAGSSYEQYF.

The chain recombines TRBV28 with TRBJ1-2; no definite D call. The CDR3 runs to 13 residues. V was trimmed by 3 bases and J by 4 bases, leaving 9 bases between them. CDR1 is MDHEN and CDR2 is SYDVKM in the germline V gene. The chain's CDR3 is CASSFRGFYGYTF. The CDR3 DNA sequence: TGTGCCAGCAGTTTTCGGGGATTCTATGGCTACACCTTC.